These 20 T cell receptor beta chains were all obtained from the same sample, sequenced in a study of T-cell reconstitution after alpha-beta-depleted transplantation in children. It was with unique molecular identifiers that the TCRbeta library was prepared. Each CDR3 protein is one row after TCRdb ran MiXCR on the PCR reads. The sample records some 600,000 distinct CDR3 sequences, 10% to 15% being singletons. Material: PBMCs, mostly from graft donor cells, obtained 360 days after TCRalphabeta/CD19-depleted stem cell transplant. These TCRs come from a male patient younger than 18 who had a stem cell transplant for acute myeloid leukemia, so the T cells may come from the graft donor.

The chain uses TRBV7-8 and TRBJ2-7; D not certain. Germline CDR1 reads SGHVS; CDR2 reads FQNEAQ. This CDR3 has 16 amino acids. The germline V and J ends were trimmed by 5 bases and 2 bases, with 19 bases remaining between them. CDR3 protein: CASSENVRLDAYEQYF. CDR3 DNA: TGTGCCAGCAGCGAGAACGTCAGGCTAGACGCCTACGAGCAGTACTTC.

This clonotype was picked up a small number of times. The gene calls are TRBV5-1 and TRBJ1-2; D call uncertain. The CDR3 spans 18 residues. V was pared by 0 bases and J by 4 bases, with 22 bases between. Germline lookup yields CDR1 SGHRS and CDR2 YFSETQ. CDR3 in amino acids: CASSLDASGLKGFYGYTF. The CDR3, as DNA: TGCGCCAGCAGCTTGGACGCGTCTGGCCTAAAAGGTTTCTATGGCTACACCTTC.

In this sample, this clonotype turned up a few times. The chain couples TRBV20-1 to TRBJ2-1; 7 positions match TRBD1. With 2 bases clipped from V and 1 base from J, the junction kept 5 bases outside the gene matches. The CDR3 extends over 15 amino acids. Germline assignment: CDR1 DFQATT and CDR2 SNEGSKA (reference sequence). The CDR3 is CSARHQGVSYNEQFF. The DNA for the CDR3 is TGCAGTGCTAGACACCAGGGGGTTTCCTACAATGAGCAGTTCTTC.

This clonotype has a handful of counts. The rearrangement uses TRBV12-3 or TRBV12-4 and TRBJ2-3; 7 positions match TRBD1. This CDR3 is built from 13 residues. Trimming took 6 bases from V and 7 from J; bases not matched to a gene: 7. This CDR3 is CASRLLQGYTQYF. The CDR3 bases are TGTGCCAGCAGGCTCCTACAGGGGTATACGCAGTATTTT.

The genes are TRBV28 and TRBJ2-5; D assignment may be TRBD1 or TRBD2 (6 bases each). The germline CDR1 and CDR2 sequences are MDHEN and SYDVKM. The CDR3 loop spans 14 amino acids. Trimming took off 5 bases at V and 5 bases at J, with 15 bases between the two ends. The DNA for the CDR3 is TGTGCCAGCAGTACCAACAAGGGGGGTGAGACCCAGTACTTC. Its translation: CASSTNKGGETQYF.

This clonotype turned up a few times. V and J are TRBV14 and TRBJ2-6; D may be TRBD2 (6 bases). The CDR3 contains 17 residues. Trimming pared 4 bases from V and 0 bases from J, leaving 13 bases between. The germline V gene has CDR1 SGHDN and CDR2 FVKESK. The CDR3: CASSPRGGISGANVLTF. In nucleotides, the CDR3 is TGTGCCAGCAGCCCCCGTGGAGGGATCTCTGGGGCCAACGTCCTGACTTTC.

There are many counts of this clonotype. At one boundary the junction diverges from the germline segment, which might be a read error. The chain carries TRBV20-1 and TRBJ2-3, with no clear D. Germline V gene lookup returns CDR1 DFQATT and CDR2 SNEGSKA (reference sequence). The CDR3 contains 14 residues. CDR3 loop: CSARDQNITYTQYF. DNA for the CDR3: TGCAGTGCTAGAGATCAGAACATCACATATACGCAGTATTTT.

This clonotype was observed a handful of times. V and J are TRBV5-1 and TRBJ2-2, with D perhaps matching TRBD2 (5 bases). The CDR3 extends over 13 amino acids. CDR1 SGHRS and CDR2 YFSETQ come from the germline V gene. V was pared by 1 base and J by 7 bases, with 8 bases between. CDR3 sequence: CASSLYRGGELFF. The CDR3 nucleotides read TGCGCCAGCAGCTTGTACCGGGGCGGGGAGCTGTTTTTT.

J is TRBJ1-2 and V is TRBV7-9; TRBD1 matches at 7 bases. The CDR3 runs 15 residues. The V segment lost 1 base and the J segment 6 bases; nucleotides outside the gene matches: 8. Germline-derived CDR1 and CDR2 are SEHNR and FQNEAQ (reference sequence). The CDR3 nucleotides read TGTGCCAGCAGCTTAGAGACAGGGTGGCAAAATGGCTACACCTTC. Amino acids: CASSLETGWQNGYTF.

The rearrangement links TRBV12-3 or TRBV12-4 to TRBJ2-7; no reliable D call. V lost 2 bases and J lost 6, with 2 bases in between. The CDR3 runs 10 residues. The CDR3 sequence is CASSLPEQYF. The CDR3 nucleotides read TGTGCCAGCAGTTTACCCGAGCAGTACTTC.

This chain uses TRBV10-2 with TRBJ2-7; D call uncertain. V lost 10 bases and J 5 bases, leaving 12 bases between the germline ends. Germline CDR1 is WSHSY and CDR2 is SAAADI. This CDR3 is 11 amino acids long. DNA of the CDR3: TGCGCCACCTCAATGCCCAACGAGCAGTACTTC. Translation gives CATSMPNEQYF.

In this sample, this clonotype turned up a few times. The genes are TRBV18 and TRBJ2-3; TRBD2 matches at 9 bases. The V gene's germline CDR1 is KGHSH and CDR2 LQKENI. The V gene end was trimmed by 3 bases and the J gene end by 0 bases; junction bases not matched to a gene: 4. This CDR3 is built from 16 residues. CDR3 nucleotide sequence: TGTGCCAGCTCACCCCGACTAGCGGCTAGCACAGATACGCAGTATTTT. Translating it yields CASSPRLAASTDTQYF.

J is TRBJ2-2 and V is TRBV7-8; D remains ambiguous. The germline gives CDR1 SGHVS, CDR2 FQNEAQ. The V end was cut by 2 bases, the J end by 5 bases, with 18 bases between. The CDR3 runs to 17 residues. The CDR3 DNA reads TGTGCCAGCAGCTTATTAACGGGCGCAACAGTTACCGGGGAGCTGTTTTTT. It is translated as CASSLLTGATVTGELFF.

There are a few counts of this clonotype. The chain combines TRBV4-3 with TRBJ2-5, with TRBD2 matching over 12 bases. Trimming cost V 1 base and J 1 base; bases outside gene matches: 13. The CDR3 loop spans 20 amino acids. Germline V gene data show CDR1 as LGHNA and CDR2 as YSLEER. CDR3 in DNA: TGCGCCAGCAGCCAAGCCCTTCTAGCGGGAGGGCTAAACCCCCAAGAGACCCAGTACTTC. Protein product: CASSQALLAGGLNPQETQYF.

V and J are TRBV27 and TRBJ2-1; no reliable D call. Germline V gene lookup returns CDR1 MNHEY and CDR2 SMNVEV (reference sequence). The CDR3 runs 13 residues. With 4 bases removed from V and 4 bases from J, the gap between germline ends came to 8 bases. The CDR3 protein is CASSYLNYNEQFF. CDR3 nucleotide sequence: TGTGCCAGCAGTTACCTAAATTACAATGAGCAGTTCTTC.

This clonotype has more than one count but fewer than ten. V and J are TRBV5-1 and TRBJ2-3; the D gene is possibly TRBD1 (6 bases). V was clipped by 0 bases and J by 6 bases, with 11 bases between them. The V gene's germline CDR1 is SGHRS and CDR2 YFSETQ. CDR3 length equals 14 residues. The CDR3 here is CASSLGDIEDTQYF. CDR3 coding DNA: TGCGCCAGCAGCTTGGGGGACATTGAGGATACGCAGTATTTT. Combining the CDR3 with reference TRBV5-1 and TRBJ2-3 gives the whole variable domain KAGVTQTPRYLIKTRGQQVTLSCSPISGHRSVSWYQQTPGQGLQFLFEYFSETQRNKGNFPGRFSGRQFSNSRSEMNVSTLELGDSALYLCASSLGDIEDTQYFGPGTRLTVL.

Ten or more counts support this clonotype. This sequence joins TRBV4-3 and TRBJ2-3; possible D gene TRBD2, 6 bases. V lost 1 base, J lost 0 bases, and 20 bases lay in between. This CDR3 is built from 19 residues. The germline CDR1 and CDR2 sequences are LGHNA and YSLEER. Here the CDR3 reads CASSQGSRMRGVSTDTQYF. DNA for the CDR3: TGCGCCAGCAGCCAAGGCTCAAGGATGCGGGGAGTAAGCACAGATACGCAGTATTTT.

This clonotype was counted only a few times. This rearrangement joins TRBV28 to TRBJ2-7, with 10 bases lining up with TRBD2. The V segment lost 4 bases and the J segment 6 bases; nucleotides outside the gene matches: 9. Germline V gene sequence: CDR1 MDHEN, CDR2 SYDVKM. This CDR3 contains 15 residues. CDR3 coding DNA: TGTGCCAGCAGTTCGGCTAGCGGGAGCTCCGGCGAGCAGTACTTC. It codes for CASSSASGSSGEQYF.

This clonotype was counted between two and nine times. V usage is TRBV28 and J usage is TRBJ2-1, with 9 bases lining up with TRBD2. Unmatched junction bases numbered 6, after V lost 1 base and J lost 5 bases. CDR3 length equals 16 residues. Germline assignment: CDR1 MDHEN and CDR2 SYDVKM. CDR3 coding DNA: TGTGCCAGCAGTTTATTACCTAGCGGGATTAACAATGAGCAGTTCTTC. Protein sequence: CASSLLPSGINNEQFF.

This clonotype was detected many times. The chain couples TRBV5-1 to TRBJ2-2; no clear D. The CDR3 has 16 residues. V gave up 0 bases and J gave up 5 bases, with 14 bases separating them. Germline V lookup: CDR1 SGHRS, CDR2 YFSETQ. Written as DNA, the CDR3 is TGCGCCAGCAGCTTGGGCCTCACCGCTGGAACCGGGGAGCTGTTTTTT. This codes for CASSLGLTAGTGELFF.